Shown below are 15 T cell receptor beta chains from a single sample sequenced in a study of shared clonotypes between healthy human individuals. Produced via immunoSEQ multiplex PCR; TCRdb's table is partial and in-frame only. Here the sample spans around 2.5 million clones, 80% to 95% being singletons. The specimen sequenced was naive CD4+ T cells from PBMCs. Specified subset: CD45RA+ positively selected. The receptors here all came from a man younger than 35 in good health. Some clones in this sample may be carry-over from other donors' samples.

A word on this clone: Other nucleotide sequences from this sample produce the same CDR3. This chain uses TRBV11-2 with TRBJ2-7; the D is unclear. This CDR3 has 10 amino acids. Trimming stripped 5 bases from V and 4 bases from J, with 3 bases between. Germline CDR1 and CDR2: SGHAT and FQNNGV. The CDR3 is CASSTYEQYF. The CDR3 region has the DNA TGTGCCAGCAGCACGTACGAGCAGTACTTC.

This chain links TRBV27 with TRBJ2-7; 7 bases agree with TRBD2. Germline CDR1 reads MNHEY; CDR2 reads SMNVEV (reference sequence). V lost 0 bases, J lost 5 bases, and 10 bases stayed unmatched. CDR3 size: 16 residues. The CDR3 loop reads CASSLSIREGLHEQYF. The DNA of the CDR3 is TGTGCCAGCAGTTTATCTATAAGGGAGGGCCTCCACGAGCAGTACTTC.

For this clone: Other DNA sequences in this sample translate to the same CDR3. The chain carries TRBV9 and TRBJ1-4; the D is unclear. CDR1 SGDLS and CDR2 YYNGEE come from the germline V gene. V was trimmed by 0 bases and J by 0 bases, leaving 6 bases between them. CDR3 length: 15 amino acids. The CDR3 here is CASSVGGTTNEKLFF. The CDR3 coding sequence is TGTGCCAGCAGCGTAGGGGGTACAACTAATGAAAAACTGTTTTTT.

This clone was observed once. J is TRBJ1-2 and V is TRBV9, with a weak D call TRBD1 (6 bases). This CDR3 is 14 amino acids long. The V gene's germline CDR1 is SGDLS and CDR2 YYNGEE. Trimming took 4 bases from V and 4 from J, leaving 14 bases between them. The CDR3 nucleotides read TGTGCCAGCAGCTTCCAAGGGGGTCCCTATGGCTACACCTTC. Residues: CASSFQGGPYGYTF. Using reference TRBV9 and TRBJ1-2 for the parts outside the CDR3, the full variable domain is DSGVTQTPKHLITATGQRVTLRCSPRSGDLSVYWYQQSLDQGLQFLIQYYNGEERAKGNILERFSAQQFPDLHSELNLSSLELGDSALYFCASSFQGGPYGYTFGSGTRLTVV.

CDR3 protein: CASRVGQTYGYTF. CDR3 nucleotide sequence: TGTGCCAGCAGGGTCGGACAGACCTATGGCTACACCTTC. The rearrangement links TRBV2 to TRBJ1-2, with D possibly TRBD1 on 6 matching bases. Germline V gives CDR1 SNHLY, CDR2 FYNNEI. The CDR3 runs 13 residues. Trimming stripped 6 bases from V and 4 bases from J, with 12 bases between. The full variable domain, rest sourced from reference TRBV2 and TRBJ1-2, is EPEVTQTPSHQVTQMGQEVILRCVPISNHLYFYWYRQILGQKVEFLVSFYNNEISEKSEIFDDQFSVERPDGSNFTLKIRSTKLEDSAMYFCASRVGQTYGYTFGSGTRLTVV.

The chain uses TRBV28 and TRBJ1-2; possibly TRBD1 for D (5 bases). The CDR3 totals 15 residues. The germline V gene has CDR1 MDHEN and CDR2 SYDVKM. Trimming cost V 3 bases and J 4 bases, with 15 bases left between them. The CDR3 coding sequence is TGTGCCAGCAGTTTGGCAGGGCGGGACGGCTATGGCTACACCTTC. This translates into CASSLAGRDGYGYTF.

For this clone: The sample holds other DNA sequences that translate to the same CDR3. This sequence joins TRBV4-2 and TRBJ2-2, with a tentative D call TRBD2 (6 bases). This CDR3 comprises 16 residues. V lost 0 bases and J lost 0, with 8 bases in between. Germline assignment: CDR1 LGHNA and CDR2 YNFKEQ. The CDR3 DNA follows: TGTGCCAGCAGCCAAGAGGCGGGAACGAACACCGGGGAGCTGTTTTTT. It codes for CASSQEAGTNTGELFF.

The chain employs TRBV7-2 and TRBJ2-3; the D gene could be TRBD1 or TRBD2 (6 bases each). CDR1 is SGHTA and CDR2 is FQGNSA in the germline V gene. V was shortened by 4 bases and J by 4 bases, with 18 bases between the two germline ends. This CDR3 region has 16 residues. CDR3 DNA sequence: TGTGCCAGCAGCTCAGTTGGGGGGCGCGGGGCAGATACGCAGTATTTT. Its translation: CASSSVGGRGADTQYF.

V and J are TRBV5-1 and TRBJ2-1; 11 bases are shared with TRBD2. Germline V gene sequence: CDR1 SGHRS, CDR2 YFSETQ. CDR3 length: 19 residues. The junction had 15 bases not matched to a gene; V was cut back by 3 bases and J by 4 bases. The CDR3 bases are TGCGCCAGCAGCTCGCATGGCTGGACTAGCGGGCGTACATACAATGAGCAGTTCTTC. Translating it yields CASSSHGWTSGRTYNEQFF.

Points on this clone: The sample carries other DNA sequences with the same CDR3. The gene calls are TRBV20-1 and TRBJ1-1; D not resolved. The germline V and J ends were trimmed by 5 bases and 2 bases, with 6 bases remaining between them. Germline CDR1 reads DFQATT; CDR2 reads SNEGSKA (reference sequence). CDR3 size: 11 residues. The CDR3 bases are TGCAGTGCTTTGAAAAACACTGAAGCTTTCTTT. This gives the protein CSALKNTEAFF.

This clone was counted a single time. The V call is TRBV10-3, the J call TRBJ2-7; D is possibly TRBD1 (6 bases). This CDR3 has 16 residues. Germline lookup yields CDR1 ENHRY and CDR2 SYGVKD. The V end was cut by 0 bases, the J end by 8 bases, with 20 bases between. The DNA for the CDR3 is TGTGCCATCAGTGAGTCATATGGCGGCAGGGGTGGGAAGCAGTACTTC. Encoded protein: CAISESYGGRGGKQYF.

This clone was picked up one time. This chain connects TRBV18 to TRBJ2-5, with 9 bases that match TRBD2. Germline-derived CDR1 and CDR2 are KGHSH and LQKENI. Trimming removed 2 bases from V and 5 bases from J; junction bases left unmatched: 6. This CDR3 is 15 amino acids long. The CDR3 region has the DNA TGTGCCAGCTCACCAGGCGGGAGGGCCGCGGAGACCCAGTACTTC. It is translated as CASSPGGRAAETQYF.

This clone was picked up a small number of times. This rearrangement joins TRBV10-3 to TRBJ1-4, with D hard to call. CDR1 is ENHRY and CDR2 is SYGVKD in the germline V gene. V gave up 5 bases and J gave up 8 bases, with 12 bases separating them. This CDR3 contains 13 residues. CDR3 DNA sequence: TGTGCCATCAGTCTCTGGGTCGGAGAAAAACTGTTTTTT. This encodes CAISLWVGEKLFF.

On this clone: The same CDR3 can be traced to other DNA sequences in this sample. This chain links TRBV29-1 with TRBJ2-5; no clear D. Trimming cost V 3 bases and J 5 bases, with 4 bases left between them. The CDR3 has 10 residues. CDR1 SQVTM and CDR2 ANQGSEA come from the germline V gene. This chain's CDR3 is CSVEEETQYF. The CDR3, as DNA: TGCAGCGTTGAGGAGGAGACCCAGTACTTC.

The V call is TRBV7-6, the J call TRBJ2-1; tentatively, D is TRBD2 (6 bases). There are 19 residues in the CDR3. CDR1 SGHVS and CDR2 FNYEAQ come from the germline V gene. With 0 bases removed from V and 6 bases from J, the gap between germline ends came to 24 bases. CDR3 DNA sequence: TGTGCCAGCAGCTTAGCGTATCCCCAGTGGGAGGAGGAGGGCAATGAGCAGTTCTTC. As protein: CASSLAYPQWEEEGNEQFF.